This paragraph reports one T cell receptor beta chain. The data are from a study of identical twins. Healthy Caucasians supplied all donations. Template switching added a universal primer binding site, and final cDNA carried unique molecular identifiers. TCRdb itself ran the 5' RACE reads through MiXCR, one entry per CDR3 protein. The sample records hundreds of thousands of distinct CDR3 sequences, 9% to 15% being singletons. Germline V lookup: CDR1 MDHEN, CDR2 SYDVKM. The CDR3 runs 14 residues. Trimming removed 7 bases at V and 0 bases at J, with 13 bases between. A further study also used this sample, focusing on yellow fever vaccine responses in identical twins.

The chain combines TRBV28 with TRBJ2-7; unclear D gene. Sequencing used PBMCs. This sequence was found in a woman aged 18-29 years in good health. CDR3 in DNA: TGTGCCAGCACCAAGACACTTAGCTCCTACGAGCAGTACTTC. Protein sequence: CASTKTLSSYEQYF.